The 20 T cell receptor beta chains reported below all come from one sample, sequenced in a study of T cells in Graves' hyperthyroidism and ophthalmopathy. TCR beta CDR3 regions were amplified from RNA transcripts. RT-PCR in the first round (using the HTBI primer set) targeted the TCR CDR3. TCRdb ran MiXCR on the multiplex PCR reads and lists one entry per CDR3 protein. The sample consists of approximately 430,000 distinct CDR3 sequences, about 15% of them appearing once. The sample consisted of blood. The receptors were sampled from a man between 18 and 35 years old with Graves' ophthalmopathy.

This clonotype was observed at least ten times. The junction shows a germline mismatch at one end, possibly a read error. The V gene is TRBV6-1, the J gene TRBJ2-7, with D perhaps being TRBD1 or TRBD2 (6 bases each). Germline values: CDR1 MNHNS, CDR2 SASEGT. CDR3 length: 14 amino acids. The CDR3 reads CASSGYREAYERYF. The CDR3 DNA sequence: TGTGCCAGCAGTGGATACAGGGAGGCCTACGAGCGGTACTTC.

In regard to this clonotype: Since a much larger clone is just one base distant, this may be a read error. The chain uses TRBV18 and TRBJ2-5; D is perhaps TRBD1 or TRBD2 (6 bases each). Germline CDR1 and CDR2: KGHSH and LQKENI. This CDR3 contains 14 residues. DNA for the CDR3: TGTGCCAGCGTACCGGGGGCAGACCAAGAGGCCCAGTACTTC. Its translation is CASVPGADQEAQYF. The variable domain in full, completed from reference TRBV18 and TRBJ2-5, reads NAGVMQNPRHLVRRRGQEARLRCSPMKGHSHVYWYRQLPEEGLKFMVYLQKENIIDESGMPKERFSAEFPKEGPSILRIQQVVRGDSAAYFCASVPGADQEAQYFGPGTRLLVL.

This chain links TRBV11-2 with TRBJ2-7, with 8 nucleotides matching TRBD2. The ends lost 6 bases at V and 6 bases at J; junction bases unmatched: 7. Germline V gene sequence: CDR1 SGHAT, CDR2 FQNNGV. There are 13 residues in the CDR3. The CDR3 bases are TGTGCCAGCAGTGGAACTAGCGGCCGCGAGCAGTACTTC. Translating gives CASSGTSGREQYF.

This rearrangement joins TRBV15 to TRBJ2-5; either TRBD1 or TRBD2 may fit D (5 bases each). Per germline, CDR1 LNHNV and CDR2 YYDKDF (reference sequence). The CDR3 has 15 residues. The V and J ends lost 3 bases and 4 bases respectively, with 15 bases between them. DNA of the CDR3: TGTGCCACCAGCAGTGAAAGAGGGGCTTCAGAGACCCAGTACTTC. Amino acid sequence: CATSSERGASETQYF.

In this sample, this clonotype turned up many times. V and J are TRBV30 and TRBJ1-2, with D possibly being TRBD1 (6 bases). The CDR3 covers 11 residues. Germline lookup yields CDR1 GTSNPN and CDR2 SVGIG (reference sequence). V shed 4 bases and J shed 8 bases, with 11 bases lying between them. CDR3 bases: TGTGCCTGGACACAGGGTCAGGGCTACACCTTC. Amino acids: CAWTQGQGYTF.

A few counts support this clonotype. The chain couples TRBV18 to TRBJ2-7, with a possible D match to TRBD1 (5 bases). Germline loops: CDR1 KGHSH, CDR2 LQKENI. The CDR3 consists of 14 residues. V lost 9 bases, J lost 0 bases, and 15 bases lay in between. The CDR3 is CASSTGTPSYEQYF. The DNA for the CDR3 is TGTGCCAGTTCTACAGGCACCCCCTCCTACGAGCAGTACTTC.

This clonotype was detected many times. The chain uses TRBV5-6 and TRBJ1-2, with unresolved D. V lost 4 bases and J 7 bases, leaving 14 bases between the germline ends. The length of the CDR3 is 13 residues. Germline V lookup: CDR1 SGHDT, CDR2 YYEEEE. The CDR3 spells CASSEEVSRGYTF. The CDR3 DNA is TGTGCCAGCAGCGAAGAGGTCTCCCGTGGCTACACCTTC. The whole variable domain, remainder taken from reference TRBV5-6 and TRBJ1-2, is DAGVTQSPTHLIKTRGQQVTLRCSPKSGHDTVSWYQQALGQGPQFIFQYYEEEERQRGNFPDRFSGHQFPNYSSELNVNALLLGDSALYLCASSEEVSRGYTFGSGTRLTVV.

In its sample, this clonotype was seen many times. The chain carries TRBV2 and TRBJ2-7, with unresolved D. V dropped 8 bases and J dropped 4 bases, with 27 bases sitting between them. The CDR3 consists of 17 residues. The germline CDR1 and CDR2 sequences are SNHLY and FYNNEI. In DNA form, the CDR3 reads TGTGCCAGCCACGCATCTTACAGCTCCTATTTGAGATACGAGCAGTACTTC. Translation: CASHASYSSYLRYEQYF.

This clonotype was seen a few times. This rearrangement joins TRBV7-8 to TRBJ2-2, with D unresolved. The germline V gene encodes CDR1 SGHVS and CDR2 FQNEAQ. The CDR3 totals 14 residues. Trimming left V 11 bases short and J 0 bases short, with 13 bases between. This CDR3 reads CASTAPSNTGELFF. The CDR3 nucleotides read TGTGCCTCCACCGCCCCCTCGAACACCGGGGAGCTGTTTTTT.

The chain joins TRBV2 to TRBJ2-2, with D uncertain. The germline V and J ends were trimmed by 2 bases and 4 bases, with 8 bases remaining between them. CDR1 and CDR2 (germline): SNHLY, FYNNEI. This CDR3 comprises 14 residues. DNA for the CDR3: TGTGCCAGCAGTGAAAGCCAACCCACCGGGGAGCTGTTTTTT. This codes for CASSESQPTGELFF.

The chain has TRBV19 and TRBJ1-3; D is possibly TRBD1 (5 bases). Germline V lookup: CDR1 LNHDA, CDR2 SQIVND (reference sequence). The CDR3 is 14 amino acids. Trimming pared 7 bases from V and 2 bases from J, leaving 12 bases between. CDR3 nucleotide sequence: TGTGCCAGTAACGGGCTGACAGCTGGAAACACCATATATTTT. As protein: CASNGLTAGNTIYF.

The rearrangement joins TRBV5-5 to TRBJ1-4; a weak D match, TRBD1 (5 bases). The germline V and J ends were trimmed by 3 bases and 7 bases, with 16 bases remaining between them. Germline V lookup: CDR1 SGHKS, CDR2 YYEKEE (reference sequence). This CDR3 spans 15 amino acids. The CDR3 region is CASSSMTVGSEKLFF. The CDR3 region has the DNA TGTGCCAGCAGCTCAATGACAGTGGGTAGTGAAAAACTGTTTTTT.

In its sample, this clonotype was seen many times. This CDR3 is CASSSGTVGTDTQYF. DNA for the CDR3: TGTGCCAGCAGCTCCGGGACAGTAGGCACAGATACGCAGTATTTT. This rearrangement joins TRBV7-9 to TRBJ2-3; 7 bases map to TRBD1. After removal of 4 bases from V and 1 base from J, the junction contained 5 bases not matched to a gene. Germline V gene lookup returns CDR1 SEHNR and CDR2 FQNEAQ (reference sequence). The CDR3 length is 15 residues.

This clonotype was seen repeatedly, ten times or more. The chain couples TRBV29-1 to TRBJ1-1, with a possible D match to TRBD1 (6 bases). V dropped 7 bases and J dropped 10 bases, with 19 bases sitting between them. In germline, CDR1 is SQVTM, CDR2 ANQGSEA. The CDR3 runs to 12 residues. The CDR3 is CSAITGDMRAFF. CDR3 in DNA: TGCAGCGCCATTACTGGGGACATGAGAGCTTTCTTT. The full variable domain, its missing parts supplied by reference TRBV29-1 and TRBJ1-1, is SAVISQKPSRDICQRGTSLTIQCQVDSQVTMMFWYRQQPGQSLTLIATANQGSEATYESGFVIDKFPISRPNLTFSTLTVSNMSPEDSSIYLCSAITGDMRAFFGQGTRLTVV.

Regarding this clonotype: This may arise from a read error, as a much more abundant clone is one base away. The chain joins TRBV5-5 to TRBJ1-1, with D possibly TRBD1 on 5 matching bases. This CDR3 contains 14 residues. Trimming pared 5 bases from V and 4 bases from J, leaving 15 bases between. Germline V CDR1 and CDR2: SGHKS, YYEKEE (reference sequence). The CDR3 reads CASRLKTARTEAFF. CDR3 coding DNA: TGTGCCAGCAGATTAAAGACAGCGCGCACTGAAGCTTTCTTT.

This clonotype was seen a handful of times. The chain combines TRBV6-1 with TRBJ1-6; 8 nucleotides agree with TRBD1. CDR3 size: 15 residues. V lost 6 bases, J lost 7 bases, and 8 bases stayed unmatched. Germline loops: CDR1 MNHNS, CDR2 SASEGT. In DNA, the CDR3 is TGTGCCAGCAGCTTGGACAGGGTTGAGAATTCACCCCTCCACTTT. Its translation: CASSLDRVENSPLHF.

Points on this clonotype: With a much larger clone just one base away, this may be a read error. The chain carries TRBV20-1 and TRBJ2-3; 7 positions match TRBD2. From germline, CDR1 is DFQATT and CDR2 SNEGSKA (reference sequence). There are 15 residues in the CDR3. In nucleotides, the CDR3 is TGCAGCGTTGCCCTCCTAACGGGGGGTTCAGATACGCAGTATTTT. Its protein is CSVALLTGGSDTQYF.

The chain recombines TRBV11-2 with TRBJ1-1; the D is unclear. The CDR3 spans 14 residues. The V end lost 2 bases, the J end lost 1 base, and 8 bases lay between the germline ends. Germline CDR1 and CDR2: SGHAT and FQNNGV. In DNA, the CDR3 is TGTGCCAGCAGCTTACTTTCTGGGAACACTGAAGCTTTCTTT. It yields the protein CASSLLSGNTEAFF.

This clonotype was counted ten times or more. The CDR3 DNA sequence: TGTGCCAGCAGTTACTTCCGACTAGCAGTTGAGCAGTTCTTC. Amino acids: CASSYFRLAVEQFF. V gene TRBV6-5 combines with J gene TRBJ2-1; 7 bases map to TRBD2. V was clipped by 1 base and J by 9 bases; unmatched bases: 6. Germline V CDR1 and CDR2: MNHEY, SVGAGI. The CDR3 has 14 amino acids.

In this sample, this clonotype turned up many times. This chain joins TRBV24-1 and TRBJ2-7, with D possibly called TRBD1 or TRBD2 (5 bases each). Trimming left V 3 bases short and J 2 bases short, with 10 bases between. Per the germline V gene, CDR1 is KGHDR and CDR2 is SFDVKD. The CDR3 covers 14 residues. This CDR3 reads CATSDGGVPYEQYF. The CDR3 coding sequence is TGTGCCACCAGTGATGGGGGTGTGCCCTACGAGCAGTACTTC.